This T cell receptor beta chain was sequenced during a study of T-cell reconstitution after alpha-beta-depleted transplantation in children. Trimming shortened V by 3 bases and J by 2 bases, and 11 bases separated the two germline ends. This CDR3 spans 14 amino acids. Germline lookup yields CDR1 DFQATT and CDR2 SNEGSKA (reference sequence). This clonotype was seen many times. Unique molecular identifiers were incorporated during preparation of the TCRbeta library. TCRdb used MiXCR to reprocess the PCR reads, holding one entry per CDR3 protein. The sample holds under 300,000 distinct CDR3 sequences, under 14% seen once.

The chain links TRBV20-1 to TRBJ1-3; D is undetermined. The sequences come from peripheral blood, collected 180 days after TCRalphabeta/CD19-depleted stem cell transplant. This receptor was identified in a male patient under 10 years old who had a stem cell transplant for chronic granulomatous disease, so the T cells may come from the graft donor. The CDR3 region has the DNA TGCAGTGCTAGCCCCCCTGGGGCTGGAAACACCATATATTTT. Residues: CSASPPGAGNTIYF.